This T cell receptor beta chain emerged from a study of blood T cell repertoires in COVID-19. Background on the study: Italy, Spain and the United States were the sources of the convalescent and acute COVID-19 samples. The analysed material was cDNA or gDNA that came from T cells, B-cell-depleted T cells, or PBMCs.

The table lists this clone with a count of one. The junction had 13 bases not matched to a gene; V was cut back by 5 bases and J by 5 bases. Germline lookup yields CDR1 SEHNR and CDR2 FQNEAQ (reference sequence). CDR3 length: 16 residues. Patients in Seattle were enrolled during active infection, then followed longitudinally. As originally analysed: Amplification with reference gene primers provided the estimates of nucleated cell counts. The table came from immunoSEQ multiplex PCR; TCRdb's copy has only in-frame clones and leaves some out. V and J calls and clone size are copied from that table; D and trimming were computed from the DNA. The table lists 200,000 to 250,000 clones, 80% to 85% of them singletons.

Sample: peripheral blood. The chain employs TRBV7-9 and TRBJ1-2; 8 nucleotides agree with TRBD1. The source is an elderly woman with COVID-19, enrolled during active disease. CDR3 bases: TGTGCCAGCAGCCAGCTCAGGACAGGGATGGGTTATGGCTACACCTTC. It translates to CASSQLRTGMGYGYTF. Variable domain in full (rest from reference TRBV7-9 and TRBJ1-2): DTGVSQNPRHKITKRGQNVTFRCDPISEHNRLYWYRQTLGQGPEFLTYFQNEAQLEKSRLLSDRFSAERPKGSFSTLEIQRTEQGDSAMYLCASSQLRTGMGYGYTFGSGTRLTVV.